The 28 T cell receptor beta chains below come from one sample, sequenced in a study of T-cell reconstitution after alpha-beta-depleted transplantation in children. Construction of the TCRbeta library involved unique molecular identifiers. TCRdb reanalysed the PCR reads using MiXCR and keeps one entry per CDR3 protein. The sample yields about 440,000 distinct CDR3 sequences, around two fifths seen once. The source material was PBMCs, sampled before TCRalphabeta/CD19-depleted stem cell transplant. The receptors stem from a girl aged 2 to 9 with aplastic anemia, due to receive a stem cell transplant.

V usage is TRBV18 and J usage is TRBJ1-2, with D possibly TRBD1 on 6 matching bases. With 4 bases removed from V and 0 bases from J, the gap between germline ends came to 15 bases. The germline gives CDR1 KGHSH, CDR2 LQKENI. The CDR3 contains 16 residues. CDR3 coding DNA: TGTGCCAGCTCACAAAAGGACAGAGCAACTAACTATGGCTACACCTTC. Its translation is CASSQKDRATNYGYTF.

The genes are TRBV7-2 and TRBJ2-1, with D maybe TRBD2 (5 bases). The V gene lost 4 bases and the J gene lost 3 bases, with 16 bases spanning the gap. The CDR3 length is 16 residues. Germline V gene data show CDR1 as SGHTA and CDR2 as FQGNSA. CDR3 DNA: TGTGCCAGCAGCTCCCCTAGCCCGGTTAACTACAATGAGCAGTTCTTC. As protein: CASSSPSPVNYNEQFF.

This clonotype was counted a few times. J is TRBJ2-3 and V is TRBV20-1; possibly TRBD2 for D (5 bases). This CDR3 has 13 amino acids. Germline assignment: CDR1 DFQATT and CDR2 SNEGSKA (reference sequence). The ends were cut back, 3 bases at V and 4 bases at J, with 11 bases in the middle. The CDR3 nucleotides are TGCAGTGCTAGGTGGCTAGCCTCAGATACGCAGTATTTT. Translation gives CSARWLASDTQYF.

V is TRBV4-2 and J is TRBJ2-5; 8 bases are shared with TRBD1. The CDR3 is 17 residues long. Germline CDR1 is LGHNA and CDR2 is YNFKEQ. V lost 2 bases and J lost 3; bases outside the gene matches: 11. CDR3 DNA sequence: TGTGCCAGCAGCCAATACATCAGACAGGGGATGAAAGAGACCCAGTACTTC. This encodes CASSQYIRQGMKETQYF.

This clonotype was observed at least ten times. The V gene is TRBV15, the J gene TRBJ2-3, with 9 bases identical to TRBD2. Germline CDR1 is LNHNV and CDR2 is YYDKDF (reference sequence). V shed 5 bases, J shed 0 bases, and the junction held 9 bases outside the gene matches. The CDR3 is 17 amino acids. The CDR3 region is CATSRRGTSGSTDTQYF. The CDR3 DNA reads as TGTGCCACCAGCCGGCGGGGTACTAGCGGGAGCACAGATACGCAGTATTTT.

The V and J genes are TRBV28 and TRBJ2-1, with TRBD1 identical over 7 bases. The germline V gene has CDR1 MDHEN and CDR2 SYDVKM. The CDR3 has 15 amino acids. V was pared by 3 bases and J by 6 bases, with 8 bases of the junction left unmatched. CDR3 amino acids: CASSLALTGRNEQFF. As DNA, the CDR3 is TGTGCCAGCAGTTTGGCCCTGACAGGGCGCAATGAGCAGTTCTTC.

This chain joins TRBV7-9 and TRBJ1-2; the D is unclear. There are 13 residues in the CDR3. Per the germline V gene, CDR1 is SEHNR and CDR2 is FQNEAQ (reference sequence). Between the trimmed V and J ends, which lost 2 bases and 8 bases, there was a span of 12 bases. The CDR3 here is CASSLIGPDGYTF. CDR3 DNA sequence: TGTGCCAGCAGCTTAATAGGCCCTGACGGCTACACCTTC.

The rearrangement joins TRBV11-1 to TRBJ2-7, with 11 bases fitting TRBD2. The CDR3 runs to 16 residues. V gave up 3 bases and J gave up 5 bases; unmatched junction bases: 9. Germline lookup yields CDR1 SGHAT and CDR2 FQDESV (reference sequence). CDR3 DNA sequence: TGTGCCAGCAGCTTCTTAGCGGGAGGGCCGAGGGACGAGCAGTACTTC. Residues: CASSFLAGGPRDEQYF.

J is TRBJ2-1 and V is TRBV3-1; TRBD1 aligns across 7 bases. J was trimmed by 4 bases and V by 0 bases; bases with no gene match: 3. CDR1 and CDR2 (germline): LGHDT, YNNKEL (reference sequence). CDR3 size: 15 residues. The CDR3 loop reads CASSQDNRGYNEQFF. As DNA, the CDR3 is TGTGCCAGCAGCCAAGATAACAGGGGTTACAATGAGCAGTTCTTC.

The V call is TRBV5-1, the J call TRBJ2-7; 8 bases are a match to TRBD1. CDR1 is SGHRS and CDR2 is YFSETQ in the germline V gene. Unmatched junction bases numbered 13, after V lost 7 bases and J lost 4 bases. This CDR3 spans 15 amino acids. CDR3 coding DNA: TGCGCCAGCGGGCCTATCGGGACAGGTTCTTACGAGCAGTACTTC. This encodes CASGPIGTGSYEQYF. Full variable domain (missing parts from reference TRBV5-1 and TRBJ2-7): KAGVTQTPRYLIKTRGQQVTLSCSPISGHRSVSWYQQTPGQGLQFLFEYFSETQRNKGNFPGRFSGRQFSNSRSEMNVSTLELGDSALYLCASGPIGTGSYEQYFGPGTRLTVT.

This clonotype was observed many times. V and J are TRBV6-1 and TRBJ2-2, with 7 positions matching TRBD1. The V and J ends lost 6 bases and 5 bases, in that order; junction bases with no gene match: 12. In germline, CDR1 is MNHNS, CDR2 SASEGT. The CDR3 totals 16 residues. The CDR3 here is CASRKTTGSRTGELFF. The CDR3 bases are TGTGCCAGCAGGAAGACGACAGGGTCGAGAACCGGGGAGCTGTTTTTT.

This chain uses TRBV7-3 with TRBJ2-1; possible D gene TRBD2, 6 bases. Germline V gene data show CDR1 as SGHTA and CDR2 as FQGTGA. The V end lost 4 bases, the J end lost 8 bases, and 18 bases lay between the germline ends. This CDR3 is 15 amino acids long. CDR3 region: CASSSGLPGGYEQFF. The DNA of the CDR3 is TGTGCCAGCAGCTCCGGCCTCCCCGGGGGATATGAGCAGTTCTTC.

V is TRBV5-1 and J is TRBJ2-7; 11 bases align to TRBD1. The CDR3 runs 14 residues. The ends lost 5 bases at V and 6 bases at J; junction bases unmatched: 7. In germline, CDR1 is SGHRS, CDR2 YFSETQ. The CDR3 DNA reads TGCGCCAGCAGTCACGGGACAGGGGGATTCGAGCAGTACTTC. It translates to CASSHGTGGFEQYF.

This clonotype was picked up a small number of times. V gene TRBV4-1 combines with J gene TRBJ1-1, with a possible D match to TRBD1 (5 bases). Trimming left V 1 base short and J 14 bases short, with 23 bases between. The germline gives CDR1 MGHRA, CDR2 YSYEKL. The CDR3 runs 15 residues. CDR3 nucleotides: TGCGCCAGCAGCCAAGTGGGGGAGATTACGGGGGGATTCTTCTTT. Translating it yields CASSQVGEITGGFFF.

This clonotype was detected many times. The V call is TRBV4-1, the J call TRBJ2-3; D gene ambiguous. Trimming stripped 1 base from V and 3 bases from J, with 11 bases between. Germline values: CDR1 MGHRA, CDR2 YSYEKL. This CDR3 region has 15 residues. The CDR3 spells CASSQAAASTDTQYF. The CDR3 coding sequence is TGCGCCAGCAGCCAAGCAGCCGCCAGTACAGATACGCAGTATTTT.

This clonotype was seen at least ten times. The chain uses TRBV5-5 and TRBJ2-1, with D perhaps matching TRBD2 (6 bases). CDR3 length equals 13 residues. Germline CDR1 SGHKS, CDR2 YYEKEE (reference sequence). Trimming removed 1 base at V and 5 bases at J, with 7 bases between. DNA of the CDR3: TGTGCCAGCAGCTTGTGGGGGGACAATGAGCAGTTCTTC. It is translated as CASSLWGDNEQFF.

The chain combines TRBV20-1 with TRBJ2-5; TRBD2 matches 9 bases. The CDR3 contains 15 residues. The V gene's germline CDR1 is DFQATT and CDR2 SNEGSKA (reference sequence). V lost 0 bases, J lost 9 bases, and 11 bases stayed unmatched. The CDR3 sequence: CSARDSGGPGGAQYF. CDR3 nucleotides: TGCAGTGCTAGAGATAGCGGGGGCCCTGGGGGGGCCCAGTACTTC.

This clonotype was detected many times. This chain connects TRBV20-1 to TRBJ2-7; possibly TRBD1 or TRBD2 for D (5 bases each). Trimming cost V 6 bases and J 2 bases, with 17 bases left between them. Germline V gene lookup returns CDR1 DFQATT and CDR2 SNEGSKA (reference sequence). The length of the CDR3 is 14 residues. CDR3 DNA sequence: TGCAGTGCCCACGCCGGGACGGAGACCTACGAGCAGTACTTC. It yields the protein CSAHAGTETYEQYF.

CDR3: CASSDAEITQYF. The CDR3 DNA is TGCGCCAGCAGCGACGCCGAGATTACGCAGTATTTT. The rearrangement joins TRBV5-1 to TRBJ2-3; D gene ambiguous. The CDR3 length is 12 residues. The ends were cut back, 4 bases at V and 8 bases at J, with 11 bases in the middle. Germline lookup yields CDR1 SGHRS and CDR2 YFSETQ.

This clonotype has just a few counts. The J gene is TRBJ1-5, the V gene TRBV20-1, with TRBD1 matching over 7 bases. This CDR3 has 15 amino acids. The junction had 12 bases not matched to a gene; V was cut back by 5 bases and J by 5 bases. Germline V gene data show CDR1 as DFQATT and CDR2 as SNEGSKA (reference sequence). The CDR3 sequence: CSAGKRTTGDQPQHF. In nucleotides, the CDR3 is TGCAGTGCTGGAAAAAGAACAACAGGGGATCAGCCCCAGCATTTT.

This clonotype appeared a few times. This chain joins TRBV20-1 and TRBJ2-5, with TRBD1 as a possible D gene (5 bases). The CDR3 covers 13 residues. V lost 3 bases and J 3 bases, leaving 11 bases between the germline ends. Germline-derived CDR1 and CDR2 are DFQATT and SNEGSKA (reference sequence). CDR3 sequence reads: CSASPTVKETQYF. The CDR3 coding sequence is TGCAGTGCTAGCCCGACAGTGAAAGAGACCCAGTACTTC.

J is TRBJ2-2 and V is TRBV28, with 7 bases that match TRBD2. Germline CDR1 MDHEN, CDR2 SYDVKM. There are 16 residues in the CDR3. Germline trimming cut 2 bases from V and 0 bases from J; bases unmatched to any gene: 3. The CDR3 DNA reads TGTGCCAGCAGTTTAGGGAGCGGGACGAACACCGGGGAGCTGTTTTTT. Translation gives CASSLGSGTNTGELFF.

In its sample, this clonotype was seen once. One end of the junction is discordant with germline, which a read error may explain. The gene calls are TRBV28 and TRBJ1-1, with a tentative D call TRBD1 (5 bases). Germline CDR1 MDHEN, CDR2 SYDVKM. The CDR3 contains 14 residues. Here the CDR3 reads CARASWTHGIEDFF. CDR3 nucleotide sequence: TGTGCCAGAGCTTCCTGGACACACGGTATAGAAGATTTCTTT.

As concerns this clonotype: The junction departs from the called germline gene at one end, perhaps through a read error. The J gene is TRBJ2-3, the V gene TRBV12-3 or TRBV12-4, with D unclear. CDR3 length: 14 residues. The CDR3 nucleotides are TGTGCCAGCAGTCTCGTGCAGACCACAGATACGCCGTATTTT. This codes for CASSLVQTTDTPYF.

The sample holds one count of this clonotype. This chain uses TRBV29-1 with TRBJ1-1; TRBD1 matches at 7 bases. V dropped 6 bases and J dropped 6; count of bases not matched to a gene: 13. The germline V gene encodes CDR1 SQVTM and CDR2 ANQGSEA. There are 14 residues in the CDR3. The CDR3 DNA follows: TGCAGCGTAGGGCCGTACAGGGGATCGGCTGAAGCTTTCTTT. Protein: CSVGPYRGSAEAFF.

CDR3 DNA sequence: TGTGCCAGCAGCCCATATTCCGAGGGACTATCGACGAGCGAGCAGTACTTC. Its translation: CASSPYSEGLSTSEQYF. This chain uses TRBV28 with TRBJ2-7; 7 bases line up with TRBD2. Germline CDR1 is MDHEN and CDR2 is SYDVKM. J gave up 6 bases and V 6 bases, and 20 bases lay outside the gene matches. The CDR3 is 17 amino acids.

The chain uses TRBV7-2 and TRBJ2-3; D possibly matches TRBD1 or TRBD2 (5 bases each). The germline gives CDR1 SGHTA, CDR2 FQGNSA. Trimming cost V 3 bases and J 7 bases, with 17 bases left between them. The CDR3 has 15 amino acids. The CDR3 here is CASSLDITFGNTQYF. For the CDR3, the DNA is TGTGCCAGCAGCTTGGACATTACATTCGGGAATACGCAGTATTTT.

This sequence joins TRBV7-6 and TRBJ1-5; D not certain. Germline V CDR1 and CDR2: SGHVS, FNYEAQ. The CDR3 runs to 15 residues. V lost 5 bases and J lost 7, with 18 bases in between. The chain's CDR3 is CASSPGKGGIQPQHF. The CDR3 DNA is TGTGCCAGCAGCCCTGGGAAAGGAGGAATACAGCCCCAGCATTTT.